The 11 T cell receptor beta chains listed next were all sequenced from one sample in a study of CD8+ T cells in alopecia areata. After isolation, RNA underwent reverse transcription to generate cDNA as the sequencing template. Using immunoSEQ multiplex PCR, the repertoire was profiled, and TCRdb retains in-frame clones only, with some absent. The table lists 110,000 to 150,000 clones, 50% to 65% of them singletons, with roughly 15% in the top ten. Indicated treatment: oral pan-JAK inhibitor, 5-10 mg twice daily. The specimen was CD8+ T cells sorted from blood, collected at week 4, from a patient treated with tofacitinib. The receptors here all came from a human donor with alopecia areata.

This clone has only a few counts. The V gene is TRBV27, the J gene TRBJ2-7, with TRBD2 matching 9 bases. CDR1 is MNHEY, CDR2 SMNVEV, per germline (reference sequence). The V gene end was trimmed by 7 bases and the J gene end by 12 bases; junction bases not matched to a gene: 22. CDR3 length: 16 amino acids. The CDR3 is CASKSPDGASGTGLYF. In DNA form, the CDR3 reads TGTGCCAGCAAGTCTCCTGACGGGGCTAGCGGGACGGGTCTGTACTTC.

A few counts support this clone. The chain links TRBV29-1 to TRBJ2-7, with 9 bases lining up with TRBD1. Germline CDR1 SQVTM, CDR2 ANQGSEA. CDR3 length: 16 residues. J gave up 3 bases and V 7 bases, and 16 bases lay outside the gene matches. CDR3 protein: CSAALRDRVWVYEQYF. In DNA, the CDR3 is TGCAGCGCCGCACTCCGGGACAGGGTCTGGGTCTACGAGCAGTACTTC.

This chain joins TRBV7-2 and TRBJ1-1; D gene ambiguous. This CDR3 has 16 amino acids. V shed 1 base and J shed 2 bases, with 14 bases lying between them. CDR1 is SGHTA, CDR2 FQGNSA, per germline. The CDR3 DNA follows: TGTGCCAGCAGCTTAGATCTTTATGGAGGAAACACTGAAGCTTTCTTT. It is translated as CASSLDLYGGNTEAFF.

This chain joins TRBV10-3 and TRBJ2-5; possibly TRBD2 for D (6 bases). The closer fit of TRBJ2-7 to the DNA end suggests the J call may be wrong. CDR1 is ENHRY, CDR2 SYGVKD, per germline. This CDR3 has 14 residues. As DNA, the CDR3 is TGTGCCATCAGTGGGCCCGGGGGTGCCTACGAGCAGTACTTC. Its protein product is CAISGPGGAYEQYF.

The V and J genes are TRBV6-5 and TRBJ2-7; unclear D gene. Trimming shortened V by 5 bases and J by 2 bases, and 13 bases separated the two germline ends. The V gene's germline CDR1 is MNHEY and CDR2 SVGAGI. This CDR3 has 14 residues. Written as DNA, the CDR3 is TGTGCCAGCAGTGACCACAGCTACACCTACGAGCAGTACTTC. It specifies CASSDHSYTYEQYF.

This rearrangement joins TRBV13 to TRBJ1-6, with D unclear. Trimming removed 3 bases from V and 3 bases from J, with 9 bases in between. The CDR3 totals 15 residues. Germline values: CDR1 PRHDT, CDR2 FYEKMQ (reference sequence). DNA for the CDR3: TGTGCCAGCAGCTTCGGCGCCCACTATAATTCACCCCTCCACTTT. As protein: CASSFGAHYNSPLHF.

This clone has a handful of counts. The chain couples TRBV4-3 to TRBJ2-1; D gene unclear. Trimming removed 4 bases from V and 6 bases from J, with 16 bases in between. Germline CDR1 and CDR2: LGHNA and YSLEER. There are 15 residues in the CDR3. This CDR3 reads CASSLGRHRVNEQFF. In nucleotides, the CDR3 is TGCGCCAGCAGCCTAGGACGACACAGAGTCAATGAGCAGTTCTTC.

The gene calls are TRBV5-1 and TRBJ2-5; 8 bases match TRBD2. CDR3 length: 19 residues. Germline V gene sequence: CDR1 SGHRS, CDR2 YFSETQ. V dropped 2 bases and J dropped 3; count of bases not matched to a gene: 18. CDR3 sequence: CASSLVEISKLAVEETQYF. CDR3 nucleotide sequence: TGCGCCAGCAGCTTAGTAGAGATATCTAAACTAGCGGTGGAAGAGACCCAGTACTTC.

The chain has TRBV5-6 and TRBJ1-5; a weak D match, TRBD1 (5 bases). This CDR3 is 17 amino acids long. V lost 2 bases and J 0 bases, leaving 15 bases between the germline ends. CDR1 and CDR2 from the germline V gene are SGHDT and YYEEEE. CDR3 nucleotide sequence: TGTGCCAGCAGCTTAGGCCAGGACAATTATAGCAATCAGCCCCAGCATTTT. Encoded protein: CASSLGQDNYSNQPQHF.

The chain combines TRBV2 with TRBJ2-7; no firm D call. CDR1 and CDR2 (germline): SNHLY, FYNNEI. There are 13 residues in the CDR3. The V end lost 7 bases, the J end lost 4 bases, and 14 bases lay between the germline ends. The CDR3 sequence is CASNPTSWYEQYF. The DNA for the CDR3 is TGTGCCAGCAATCCGACATCCTGGTACGAGCAGTACTTC.

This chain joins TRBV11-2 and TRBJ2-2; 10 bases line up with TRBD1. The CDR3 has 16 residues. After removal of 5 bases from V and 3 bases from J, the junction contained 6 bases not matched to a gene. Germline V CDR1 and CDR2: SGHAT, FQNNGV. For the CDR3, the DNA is TGTGCCAGCAGCCACGACAGGGGGCAGGACACCGGGGAGCTGTTTTTT. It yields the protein CASSHDRGQDTGELFF.